These T cell receptor beta chains were read from a single sample in a study of neurological immune-mediated disorders. TCRdb reprocessed the 5' RACE reads via MiXCR and lists one record per CDR3 protein. The sample contains more than 45,000 distinct CDR3 sequences, less than 5% of which appear only once. The specimen was PBMCs. Receptors were obtained from a man aged 50 to 60 with multiple sclerosis. Both conserved end residues are part of each CDR3. A D gene is named only where the DNA matches it firmly. Size values are once, few and many counts, or a class for expanded clones, and some rows have none.

clone_size: many; v_call: TRBV5-1; j_call: TRBJ1-1; d_call: .; cdr3_nt: TGCGCCAGCAGCTTTCTCGGTCGAGCCGAAGCTTTCTTT; cdr3_aa: CASSFLGRAEAFF
clone_size: many; v_call: TRBV7-2; j_call: TRBJ2-3; d_call: TRBD2; cdr3_nt: TGTGCCAGCAGCCTTCGGGGGGGGGATACGCAGTATTTT; cdr3_aa: CASSLRGGDTQYF
clone_size: .; v_call: TRBV7-9; j_call: TRBJ2-7; d_call: TRBD1; cdr3_nt: TGTGCCAGCAGCTTGGACAGGGGTTCCTACGAGCAGTACTTC; cdr3_aa: CASSLDRGSYEQYF
clone_size: many; v_call: TRBV6-6; j_call: TRBJ2-2; d_call: TRBD2; cdr3_nt: TGTGCCAGCATCCTTAGCGGGGCGAACACCGGGGAGCTGTTTTTT; cdr3_aa: CASILSGANTGELFF
clone_size: many; v_call: TRBV15; j_call: TRBJ1-5; d_call: TRBD1; cdr3_nt: TGTGCCACCAGCAGAGATCTGGGACAGACTCAGCCCCAGCATTTT; cdr3_aa: CATSRDLGQTQPQHF
clone_size: .; v_call: TRBV20-1; j_call: TRBJ1-5; d_call: .; cdr3_nt: TGCAGTGCCAAGGGACTGCTCAATCAGCCCCAGAATTTT; cdr3_aa: CSAKGLLNQPQNF
clone_size: many; v_call: TRBV2; j_call: TRBJ2-5; d_call: TRBD1; cdr3_nt: TGTGCCAGCAAACCCAGAGGGACCACAGGGGACCAAGAGACCCAGTACTTC; cdr3_aa: CASKPRGTTGDQETQYF
clone_size: many; v_call: TRBV5-1; j_call: TRBJ2-7; d_call: TRBD2; cdr3_nt: TGCGCCAGCAGCTTTGTCGCTAGCGGGAACTACGAGCAGTACTTC; cdr3_aa: CASSFVASGNYEQYF
clone_size: many; v_call: TRBV7-6; j_call: TRBJ2-7; d_call: TRBD1; cdr3_nt: TGTGCCAGCAGCTCCGCCGGGACAGACTACGAGCAGTACTTC; cdr3_aa: CASSSAGTDYEQYF
clone_size: many; v_call: TRBV2; j_call: TRBJ2-7; d_call: .; cdr3_nt: TGTGCCAGCAGTGAACAGAGCTCGCAGGGCTACGAGCAGTACTTC; cdr3_aa: CASSEQSSQGYEQYF
clone_size: .; v_call: TRBV20-1; j_call: TRBJ2-7; d_call: TRBD1; cdr3_nt: TGCAGTGCTAGTTTCCGGACAGGAGCCCGGGCCGAGCAGTACTTC; cdr3_aa: CSASFRTGARAEQYF
clone_size: .; v_call: TRBV11-2; j_call: TRBJ2-1; d_call: TRBD2; cdr3_nt: TGTGCCAGCAGCCCATTCGGTAGCGGGAAGTGGTTCTTC; cdr3_aa: CASSPFGSGKWFF
clone_size: few; v_call: TRBV6-1; j_call: TRBJ1-1; d_call: .; cdr3_nt: TGTGCCAGCAGTACCCAGGGGACGTCTGGGACTGAAGCTTTCTTT; cdr3_aa: CASSTQGTSGTEAFF
clone_size: many; v_call: TRBV7-2; j_call: TRBJ2-7; d_call: .; cdr3_nt: TGTGCCAGCAGCCCAAGGGGGGGCTACTACGAGCAGTACTTC; cdr3_aa: CASSPRGGYYEQYF
clone_size: many; v_call: TRBV3-1; j_call: TRBJ2-2; d_call: .; cdr3_nt: TGTGCCAGCAGCCAGACTAGGTCAACCGGGGAGCTGTTTTTT; cdr3_aa: CASSQTRSTGELFF
clone_size: .; v_call: TRBV11-1; j_call: TRBJ2-7; d_call: .; cdr3_nt: TGTGCCAGCAGCTTTTCCCGGACCTTAGGGACCTACGAGCAGTACTTC; cdr3_aa: CASSFSRTLGTYEQYF
clone_size: many; v_call: TRBV5-1; j_call: TRBJ2-3; d_call: .; cdr3_nt: TGCGCCAGCAGCTTGGGTCAGGGATTCACAGATACGCAGTATTTT; cdr3_aa: CASSLGQGFTDTQYF
clone_size: many; v_call: TRBV5-1; j_call: TRBJ2-3; d_call: .; cdr3_nt: TGCGCCAGCAGCTCCGGGACCTTGGGACGAACAGATACGCAGTATTTT; cdr3_aa: CASSSGTLGRTDTQYF
clone_size: many; v_call: TRBV12-3/TRBV12-4; j_call: TRBJ1-6; d_call: TRBD1; cdr3_nt: TGTGCCAGCAGTCGACAGGGGAAAAATTCACCCCTCCACTTT; cdr3_aa: CASSRQGKNSPLHF
clone_size: many; v_call: TRBV24-1; j_call: TRBJ2-7; d_call: .; cdr3_nt: TGTGCCACCAGTGATTTGGCGGGGGCCTCCTACGAGCAGTACTTC; cdr3_aa: CATSDLAGASYEQYF
clone_size: many; v_call: TRBV5-1; j_call: TRBJ2-5; d_call: .; cdr3_nt: TGCGCCAGCAGTGGACAGCTTGGGGAGACCCAGTACTTC; cdr3_aa: CASSGQLGETQYF
clone_size: many; v_call: TRBV25-1; j_call: TRBJ2-5; d_call: .; cdr3_nt: TGTGCCAGCAGTGCCAGACAGTGGTACCAAGAGACCCAGTACTTC; cdr3_aa: CASSARQWYQETQYF
clone_size: many; v_call: TRBV29-1; j_call: TRBJ2-7; d_call: TRBD1; cdr3_nt: TGCAGCGCCTGGGGGACAGCCAGTTACGAGCAGTACTTC; cdr3_aa: CSAWGTASYEQYF
clone_size: many; v_call: TRBV7-9; j_call: TRBJ2-5; d_call: .; cdr3_nt: TGTGCCAGCAGCGCAACGACCATGTACCAAGAGACCCAGTACTTC; cdr3_aa: CASSATTMYQETQYF
clone_size: many; v_call: TRBV20-1; j_call: TRBJ2-1; d_call: TRBD2; cdr3_nt: TGCAGTGCTACAGGTCGCGGACTAGAGCCAGGGATGTGGCAGTTCTTC; cdr3_aa: CSATGRGLEPGMWQFF
clone_size: many; v_call: TRBV28; j_call: TRBJ2-5; d_call: TRBD1; cdr3_nt: TGTGCCAGCAGTCCGTGGGACAGGGCTGAGACCCAGTACTTC; cdr3_aa: CASSPWDRAETQYF
clone_size: many; v_call: TRBV5-6; j_call: TRBJ2-1; d_call: TRBD2; cdr3_nt: TGTGCCAGCAGCTTGGGACGGGGACTAGCGGTTTACAATGAGCAGTTCTTC; cdr3_aa: CASSLGRGLAVYNEQFF
clone_size: many; v_call: TRBV5-1; j_call: TRBJ2-3; d_call: .; cdr3_nt: TGCGCCAGCAGCTTGGCCGCGAGAAGCACAGATACGCAGTATTTT; cdr3_aa: CASSLAARSTDTQYF
clone_size: .; v_call: TRBV27; j_call: TRBJ2-5; d_call: .; cdr3_nt: TGTGCCAGCAGTTTGCACCTAGGAGAGACCCAGTACTTC; cdr3_aa: CASSLHLGETQYF
clone_size: .; v_call: TRBV9; j_call: TRBJ2-6; d_call: .; cdr3_nt: TGTGCCAGCAGTCAGGGCTCTGGGGCCAACGTCCTGACTTTC; cdr3_aa: CASSQGSGANVLTF
clone_size: many; v_call: TRBV5-1; j_call: TRBJ2-7; d_call: TRBD1; cdr3_nt: TGCGCCAGCAGCATATCCGGGACAGGATTTTCCGAGCAGTACTTC; cdr3_aa: CASSISGTGFSEQYF
clone_size: many; v_call: TRBV7-2; j_call: TRBJ2-2; d_call: .; cdr3_nt: TGTGCCAGCAGCTTATTCACAGGGACCGGGGAGCTGTTTTTT; cdr3_aa: CASSLFTGTGELFF
clone_size: many; v_call: TRBV15; j_call: TRBJ2-3; d_call: TRBD2; cdr3_nt: TGTGCCACCAGCAGAGATCGTGGGCTAGCGGGGGGGATAGATACGCAGTATTTT; cdr3_aa: CATSRDRGLAGGIDTQYF
clone_size: many; v_call: TRBV6-5; j_call: TRBJ2-4; d_call: TRBD1; cdr3_nt: TGTGCCAGCAGTTACGGCCGGGGACAGGGGGTAAACATTCAGTACTTC; cdr3_aa: CASSYGRGQGVNIQYF
clone_size: many; v_call: TRBV5-5; j_call: TRBJ2-7; d_call: .; cdr3_nt: TGTGCCAGCAGCTTGGTACGTTGGGACGAGCAGTACTTC; cdr3_aa: CASSLVRWDEQYF
clone_size: .; v_call: TRBV20-1; j_call: TRBJ1-1; d_call: TRBD1; cdr3_nt: TGCAGTGCTAGCCTCGGACAGGGTGGGTTCTTT; cdr3_aa: CSASLGQGGFF
clone_size: many; v_call: TRBV20-1; j_call: TRBJ1-1; d_call: .; cdr3_nt: TGCAGTGCTAGCGAGGACGGGAACACTGAAGCTTTCTTT; cdr3_aa: CSASEDGNTEAFF
clone_size: few; v_call: TRBV6-1; j_call: TRBJ1-5; d_call: .; cdr3_nt: TGTGCCAGCAGTGACCCGCCGGGGATAGGGGGCAATCAGCCCCAGCATTTT; cdr3_aa: CASSDPPGIGGNQPQHF
clone_size: many; v_call: TRBV29-1; j_call: TRBJ2-7; d_call: TRBD1; cdr3_nt: TGCAGCGTGCGCCCGGGGTCAGGACAGGACGGCCGCGAGCAGTACTTC; cdr3_aa: CSVRPGSGQDGREQYF
clone_size: many; v_call: TRBV5-1; j_call: TRBJ2-7; d_call: .; cdr3_nt: TGCGCCAGCAGCTTGCGAGGAGGCGCTCCCTACGAGCAGTACTTC; cdr3_aa: CASSLRGGAPYEQYF
clone_size: many; v_call: TRBV5-1; j_call: TRBJ2-1; d_call: .; cdr3_nt: .; cdr3_aa: CASSFGQGPYNEQFF
clone_size: .; v_call: TRBV28; j_call: TRBJ2-3; d_call: .; cdr3_nt: TGTGCCAGCAGCCCGGAGAAACCCGGGGATACGCAGTATTTT; cdr3_aa: CASSPEKPGDTQYF
clone_size: many; v_call: TRBV20-1; j_call: TRBJ1-6; d_call: .; cdr3_nt: TGCAGTGCTCCTGCTCAGGGTACCAATTCACCCCTCCACTTT; cdr3_aa: CSAPAQGTNSPLHF
clone_size: many; v_call: TRBV10-2; j_call: TRBJ2-7; d_call: .; cdr3_nt: TGCGCCAGCAGTGCCACCTACTCCTACGAGCAGTACTTC; cdr3_aa: CASSATYSYEQYF
clone_size: many; v_call: TRBV12-3/TRBV12-4; j_call: TRBJ1-4; d_call: TRBD1; cdr3_nt: TGTGCCAGCAGCGGACAGGTTAATGAAAAACTGTTTTTT; cdr3_aa: CASSGQVNEKLFF
clone_size: .; v_call: TRBV5-1; j_call: TRBJ2-7; d_call: TRBD1; cdr3_nt: TGCGCCAGCAGCTGGACAGGGTTGACGACCTACGAGCAGTACTTC; cdr3_aa: CASSWTGLTTYEQYF
clone_size: many; v_call: TRBV6-5; j_call: TRBJ1-6; d_call: .; cdr3_nt: TGTGCCAGCTCAGTGGTCGGCTTTAATTCACCCCTCCACTTT; cdr3_aa: CASSVVGFNSPLHF
clone_size: many; v_call: TRBV4-1; j_call: TRBJ2-7; d_call: TRBD2; cdr3_nt: TGCGCCAGCAGCATAGGCCCGGGGGGAACATACGAGCAGTACTTC; cdr3_aa: CASSIGPGGTYEQYF
clone_size: many; v_call: TRBV6-4; j_call: TRBJ2-2; d_call: TRBD1; cdr3_nt: TGTGCCAGCAGTGACCCCCGGGACAGGGACTCCGGGGAGCTGTTTTTT; cdr3_aa: CASSDPRDRDSGELFF
clone_size: many; v_call: TRBV6-5; j_call: TRBJ2-1; d_call: .; cdr3_nt: TGTGCCAGCAGTCCCCATAATGGGAATGAGCAGTTCTTC; cdr3_aa: CASSPHNGNEQFF
clone_size: many; v_call: TRBV9; j_call: TRBJ1-2; d_call: .; cdr3_nt: TGTGCCAGCAGCGATCGGGGAGGTGCGAATGGCTACACCTTC; cdr3_aa: CASSDRGGANGYTF